A single sample is the source of the 22 T cell receptor beta chains below, sequenced in a study of cytomegalovirus exposure and HLA in healthy donors. Vbeta (60) and Jbeta (13) primers were used in the PCR. Method: immunoSEQ multiplex PCR; TCRdb's copy keeps in-frame clones and lacks some. The data show under 200,000 clones, with 70% to 80% seen just once and 1.5% to 1.8% held by the top ten. The source material was PBMCs. The receptors come from a man in his forties or fifties in good health and CMV-seronegative.

This chain uses TRBV28 with TRBJ1-6, with 7 nucleotides matching TRBD1. J was trimmed by 6 bases and V by 5 bases; bases with no gene match: 22. In germline, CDR1 is MDHEN, CDR2 SYDVKM. The CDR3 consists of 20 residues. The CDR3 loop is CASSPKLARWDSPINSPLHF. The CDR3 nucleotides read TGTGCCAGCAGTCCTAAGCTAGCCCGGTGGGACAGCCCGATTAATTCACCCCTCCACTTT.

The rearrangement uses TRBV6-6 and TRBJ2-7; 8 nucleotides agree with TRBD1. The DNA end favors TRBJ2-1, so the J call may be wrong. The CDR3 spans 13 residues. Germline V gene data show CDR1 as MNHNY and CDR2 as SVGAGI (reference sequence). Here the CDR3 reads CATMDRDYNEQFF. In DNA form, the CDR3 reads TGTGCCACCATGGACAGGGATTACAATGAGCAGTTCTTC.

This clone was seen more than once but under ten times. The chain carries TRBV2 and TRBJ2-5; 11 bases fit TRBD2. Germline values: CDR1 SNHLY, CDR2 FYNNEI. The CDR3 consists of 18 residues. The junction had 10 bases not matched to a gene; V was cut back by 2 bases and J by 2 bases. The CDR3 nucleotides read TGTGCCAGCAGTGAAACAACTAGCGGGAGAGTGGGGCAAGAGACCCAGTACTTC. Translated, it gives CASSETTSGRVGQETQYF.

The CDR3 DNA sequence: TGTGCCATCACTCCATCACCGGGACAGGGCTCCTACGAGCAGTACTTC. Protein product: CAITPSPGQGSYEQYF. The chain recombines TRBV10-3 with TRBJ2-7; 9 bases match TRBD1. Germline CDR1 reads ENHRY; CDR2 reads SYGVKD. Trimming removed 7 bases from V and 0 bases from J; junction bases left unmatched: 10. This CDR3 is 16 amino acids long.

The CDR3 loop reads CASTSGQETQYF. Here the CDR3 DNA reads TGTGCCAGCACTAGCGGCCAAGAGACCCAGTACTTC. V gene TRBV2 combines with J gene TRBJ2-5; 7 nucleotides line up with TRBD2. Germline V lookup: CDR1 SNHLY, CDR2 FYNNEI. This CDR3 is 12 amino acids long. V was pared by 7 bases and J by 1 base, with 0 bases of the junction left unmatched.

The V gene is TRBV27, the J gene TRBJ2-5; TRBD2 matches 9 bases. This CDR3 region has 13 residues. From germline, CDR1 is MNHEY and CDR2 SMNVEV (reference sequence). Trimming removed 6 bases from V and 2 bases from J; junction bases left unmatched: 1. The CDR3 sequence: CASRLAGQETQYF. In DNA, the CDR3 is TGTGCCAGCAGGCTAGCGGGGCAAGAGACCCAGTACTTC.

In DNA, the CDR3 is TGCGCCAGCAGCATTGGGCTAGCCAAAAACATTCAGTACTTC. It translates to CASSIGLAKNIQYF. The chain is built from TRBV5-1 and TRBJ2-4; D uncertain. CDR1 is SGHRS, CDR2 YFSETQ, per germline. CDR3 length equals 14 residues. V lost 4 bases and J lost 0, with 8 bases in between.

J is TRBJ1-1 and V is TRBV5-1, with 11 bases identical to TRBD1. The length of the CDR3 is 16 residues. V lost 0 bases and J lost 7; bases outside the gene matches: 8. The germline V gene encodes CDR1 SGHRS and CDR2 YFSETQ. DNA of the CDR3: TGCGCCAGCAGCTTGGGCCCCGGACAGGGGGCCTTTGAAGCTTTCTTT. It codes for CASSLGPGQGAFEAFF.

CDR3 DNA sequence: TGTGCCAGTAGAGGGGACACCATATATTTT. It translates to CASRGDTIYF. The chain links TRBV19 to TRBJ1-3, with D maybe TRBD1 (5 bases). The CDR3 loop spans 10 amino acids. V dropped 6 bases and J dropped 8 bases, with 5 bases sitting between them. The germline V gene has CDR1 LNHDA and CDR2 SQIVND (reference sequence).

This chain connects TRBV18 to TRBJ1-2; the D is unclear. The CDR3 loop spans 11 amino acids. Germline assignment: CDR1 KGHSH and CDR2 LQKENI. The ends were cut back, 4 bases at V and 3 bases at J, with 3 bases in the middle. The CDR3 DNA reads TGTGCCAGCTCACTAGACTATGGCTACACCTTC. Protein product: CASSLDYGYTF.

This chain connects TRBV6-6 to TRBJ2-7; the D gene is possibly TRBD1 (6 bases). CDR3 length: 14 residues. CDR1 and CDR2 (germline): MNHNY, SVGAGI (reference sequence). V lost 0 bases and J lost 4, with 10 bases in between. The CDR3 protein is CASSYSGAFYEQYV. The CDR3 DNA is TGTGCCAGCAGTTACTCGGGGGCGTTTTACGAGCAGTACGTC.

The rearrangement joins TRBV4-1 to TRBJ1-1; 7 bases are shared with TRBD1. Germline CDR1 is MGHRA and CDR2 is YSYEKL. This CDR3 region has 16 residues. V lost 3 bases and J lost 0; bases outside the gene matches: 7. Here the CDR3 DNA reads TGCGCCAGCAGCCAGGATCGACAGGGCGTGAACACTGAAGCTTTCTTT. It is translated as CASSQDRQGVNTEAFF.

The chain joins TRBV5-6 to TRBJ2-3; 16 positions agree with TRBD2. Germline V lookup: CDR1 SGHDT, CDR2 YYEEEE. The CDR3 is 16 amino acids. The junction had 7 bases not matched to a gene; V was cut back by 4 bases and J by 8 bases. CDR3 DNA: TGTGCCAGCAGCGGGACTAGCGGGAGGGCATTGGGTACGCAGTATTTT. Translated, it gives CASSGTSGRALGTQYF.

The chain is built from TRBV28 and TRBJ1-6, with unresolved D. The germline gives CDR1 MDHEN, CDR2 SYDVKM. This CDR3 has 14 amino acids. V lost 5 bases, J lost 4 bases, and 9 bases lay in between. The CDR3 DNA is TGTGCCAGCAGTCCTCTGCAGTATAATTCACCCCTCCACTTT. Protein product: CASSPLQYNSPLHF.

As DNA, the CDR3 is TGCGCCAGCAGCTTTGTTGCGGGAGGGCCGAAAAATGAGCAGTTCTTC. As protein: CASSFVAGGPKNEQFF. J is TRBJ2-1 and V is TRBV5-1; 9 bases fit TRBD2. Trimming cost V 2 bases and J 7 bases; bases outside gene matches: 10. This CDR3 is built from 16 residues. CDR1 and CDR2 from the germline V gene are SGHRS and YFSETQ.

The chain carries TRBV6-6 and TRBJ1-5; TRBD1 might be the D (5 bases). The V and J ends lost 0 bases and 2 bases respectively, with 11 bases between them. The V gene's germline CDR1 is MNHNY and CDR2 SVGAGI (reference sequence). The CDR3 extends over 16 amino acids. The CDR3 here is CASSYSGPRGNQPQHF. The CDR3 DNA reads as TGTGCCAGCAGTTACTCGGGGCCTCGGGGCAATCAGCCCCAGCATTTT.

The V call is TRBV6-6, the J call TRBJ1-2, with D possibly matching TRBD1 (6 bases). The CDR3 extends over 16 amino acids. CDR1 is MNHNY, CDR2 SVGAGI, per germline (reference sequence). Trimming removed 2 bases at V and 4 bases at J, with 17 bases between. CDR3 DNA sequence: TGTGCCAGCAGTTACCCGCGGGGGGGGGCAGGCTATGGCTACACCTTC. Amino acid sequence: CASSYPRGGAGYGYTF.

CDR3 in amino acids: CASRHDRASSYNSPLHF. CDR3 DNA sequence: TGTGCCAGCAGACATGACAGGGCAAGCTCCTATAATTCACCCCTCCACTTT. This chain uses TRBV10-3 with TRBJ1-6; 7 bases fit TRBD1. This CDR3 is 17 amino acids long. CDR1 and CDR2 from the germline V gene are ENHRY and SYGVKD. The J segment lost 0 bases and the V segment lost 10 bases, leaving 12 bases of the junction unmatched.

V is TRBV25-1 and J is TRBJ2-5; TRBD1 aligns across 7 bases. This CDR3 comprises 18 residues. Trimming cost V 3 bases and J 3 bases; bases outside gene matches: 16. Germline V gene lookup returns CDR1 MGHDK and CDR2 SYGVNS. CDR3 coding DNA: TGTGCCAGCAGTGAGGAGGACAGGTCGGTCACCCGCAAAGAGACCCAGTACTTC. Translated, it gives CASSEEDRSVTRKETQYF.

The genes are TRBV7-6 and TRBJ2-1; 10 nucleotides line up with TRBD2. Looked up from germline, CDR1 is SGHVS and CDR2 is FNYEAQ. CDR3 length: 15 amino acids. V was pared by 8 bases and J by 7 bases, with 11 bases of the junction left unmatched. The CDR3 here is CASLPAGGPLNEQFF. In DNA form, the CDR3 reads TGTGCCAGCTTACCAGCGGGAGGGCCCCTTAATGAGCAGTTCTTC.

The chain couples TRBV30 to TRBJ2-1, with a weak D call TRBD2 (5 bases). Germline V gene lookup returns CDR1 GTSNPN and CDR2 SVGIG (reference sequence). Trimming stripped 3 bases from V and 2 bases from J, with 20 bases between. This CDR3 contains 17 residues. The CDR3 bases are TGTGCCTGGAGGGTACCCGTCATTACTAGGGCCTACAATGAGCAGTTCTTC. It is translated as CAWRVPVITRAYNEQFF. Looking up the rest from reference TRBV30 and TRBJ2-1 gives the full variable domain: SQTIHQWPATLVQPVGSPLSLECTVEGTSNPNLYWYRQAAGRGLQLLFYSVGIGQISSEVPQNLSASRPQDRQFILSSKKLLLSDSGFYLCAWRVPVITRAYNEQFFGPGTRLTVL.

The chain has TRBV9 and TRBJ1-3, with a weak D call TRBD1 (6 bases). The CDR3 has 14 amino acids. Germline assignment: CDR1 SGDLS and CDR2 YYNGEE. The germline V and J ends were trimmed by 0 bases and 4 bases, with 8 bases remaining between them. The CDR3 protein is CASSVAGDGNTIYF. The CDR3 DNA follows: TGTGCCAGCAGCGTAGCAGGGGACGGAAACACCATATATTTT.